This T cell receptor (beta chain) was identified in a study of T cell responses to AZD1222 COVID-19 vaccine. Study-level points and caveats: Vaccine-associated CD4 TCRs spanned spike, dominant at 160-218 and 743-854. The peak T cell response came first, and repertoires were sampled only after it.

Profiled with immunoSEQ multiplex PCR; TCRdb holds only in-frame clones, not every one. The sample contains fewer than 85,000 clones, over 75% of which appear only once. Concerning this clone itself: Its specificity is not known.

Sequencing used peripheral blood, obtained 28 days after the second AZD1222 dose. The receptor comes from an adult who received the AZD1222 COVID-19 vaccine.

The CDR3 loop reads CAWSGYRGEQYF. CDR3 nucleotide sequence: TGTGCCTGGAGTGGATATCGCGGCGAGCAGTACTTC. The V call is TRBV30, the J call TRBJ2-7; D unclear. CDR3 length: 12 amino acids. Germline assignment: CDR1 GTSNPN and CDR2 SVGIG (reference sequence). With 1 base removed from V and 6 bases from J, the gap between germline ends came to 10 bases. Using reference TRBV30 and TRBJ2-7 for the parts outside the CDR3, the full variable domain is SQTIHQWPATLVQPVGSPLSLECTVEGTSNPNLYWYRQAAGRGLQLLFYSVGIGQISSEVPQNLSASRPQDRQFILSSKKLLLSDSGFYLCAWSGYRGEQYFGPGTRLTVT.